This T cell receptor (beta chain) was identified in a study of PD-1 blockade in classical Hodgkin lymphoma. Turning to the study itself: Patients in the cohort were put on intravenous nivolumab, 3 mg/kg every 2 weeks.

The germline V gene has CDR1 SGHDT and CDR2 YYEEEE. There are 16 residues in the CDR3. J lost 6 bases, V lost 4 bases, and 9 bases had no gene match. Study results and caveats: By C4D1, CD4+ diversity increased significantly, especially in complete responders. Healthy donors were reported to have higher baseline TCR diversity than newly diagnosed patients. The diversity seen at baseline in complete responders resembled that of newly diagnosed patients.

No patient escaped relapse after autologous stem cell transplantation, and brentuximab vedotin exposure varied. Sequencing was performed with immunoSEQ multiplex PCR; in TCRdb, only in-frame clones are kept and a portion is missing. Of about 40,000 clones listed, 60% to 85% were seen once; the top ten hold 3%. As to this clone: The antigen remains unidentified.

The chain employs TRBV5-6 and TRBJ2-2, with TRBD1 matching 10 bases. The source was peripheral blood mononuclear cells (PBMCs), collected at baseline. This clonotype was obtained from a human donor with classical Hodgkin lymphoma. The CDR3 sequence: CASSPGQGWDPGELFF. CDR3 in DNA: TGTGCCAGCAGCCCGGGACAGGGGTGGGATCCCGGGGAGCTGTTTTTT. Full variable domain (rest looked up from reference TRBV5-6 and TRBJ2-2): DAGVTQSPTHLIKTRGQQVTLRCSPKSGHDTVSWYQQALGQGPQFIFQYYEEEERQRGNFPDRFSGHQFPNYSSELNVNALLLGDSALYLCASSPGQGWDPGELFFGEGSRLTVL.